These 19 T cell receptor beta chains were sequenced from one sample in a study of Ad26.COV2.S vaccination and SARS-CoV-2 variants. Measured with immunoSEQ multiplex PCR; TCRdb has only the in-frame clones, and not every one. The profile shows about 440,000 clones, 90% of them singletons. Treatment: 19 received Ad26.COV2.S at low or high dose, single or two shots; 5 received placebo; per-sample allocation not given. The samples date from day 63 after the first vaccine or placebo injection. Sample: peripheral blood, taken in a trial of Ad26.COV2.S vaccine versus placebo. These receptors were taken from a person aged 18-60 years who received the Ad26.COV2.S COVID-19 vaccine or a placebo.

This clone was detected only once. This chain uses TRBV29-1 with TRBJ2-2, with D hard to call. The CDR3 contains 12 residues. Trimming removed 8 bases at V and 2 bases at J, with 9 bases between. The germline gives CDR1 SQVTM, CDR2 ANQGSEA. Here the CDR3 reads CSFGRNTGELFF. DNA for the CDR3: TGCAGCTTTGGCAGAAACACCGGGGAGCTGTTTTTT.

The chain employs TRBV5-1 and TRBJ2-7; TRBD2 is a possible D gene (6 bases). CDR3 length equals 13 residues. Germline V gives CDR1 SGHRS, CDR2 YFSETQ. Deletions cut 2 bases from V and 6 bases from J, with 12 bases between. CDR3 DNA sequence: TGCGCCAGCAGCTTCTCTGCGGGGCGCGAGCAGTACTTC. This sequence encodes CASSFSAGREQYF. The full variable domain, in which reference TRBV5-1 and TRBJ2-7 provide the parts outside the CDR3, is KAGVTQTPRYLIKTRGQQVTLSCSPISGHRSVSWYQQTPGQGLQFLFEYFSETQRNKGNFPGRFSGRQFSNSRSEMNVSTLELGDSALYLCASSFSAGREQYFGPGTRLTVT.

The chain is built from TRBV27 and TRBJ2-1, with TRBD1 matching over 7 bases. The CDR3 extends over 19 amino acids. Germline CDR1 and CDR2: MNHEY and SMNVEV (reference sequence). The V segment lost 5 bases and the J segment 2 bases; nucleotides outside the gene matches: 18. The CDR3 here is CASSKPGQPPVYPYNEQFF. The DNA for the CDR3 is TGTGCCAGCAGTAAGCCGGGACAGCCTCCTGTATATCCCTACAATGAGCAGTTCTTC.

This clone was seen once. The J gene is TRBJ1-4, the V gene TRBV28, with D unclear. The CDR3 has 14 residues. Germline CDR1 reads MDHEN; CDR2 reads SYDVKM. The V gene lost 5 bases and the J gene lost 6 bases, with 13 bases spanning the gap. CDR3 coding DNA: TGTGCCAGCAGTCCCCAGGAGTTCTATGAAAAACTGTTTTTT. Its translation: CASSPQEFYEKLFF.

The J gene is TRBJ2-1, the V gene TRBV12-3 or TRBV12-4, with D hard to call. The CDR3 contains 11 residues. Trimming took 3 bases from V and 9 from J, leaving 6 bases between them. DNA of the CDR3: TGTGCCAGCAGTTTTTATACTGAGCAGTTCTTC. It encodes CASSFYTEQFF.

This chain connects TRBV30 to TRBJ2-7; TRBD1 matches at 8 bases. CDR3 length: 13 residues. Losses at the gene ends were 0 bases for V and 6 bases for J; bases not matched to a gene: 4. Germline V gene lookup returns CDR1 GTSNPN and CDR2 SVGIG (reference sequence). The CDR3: CAWSVGRGLEQYF. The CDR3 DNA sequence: TGTGCCTGGAGTGTGGGCAGGGGGCTCGAGCAGTACTTC. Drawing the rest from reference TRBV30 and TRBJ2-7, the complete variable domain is SQTIHQWPATLVQPVGSPLSLECTVEGTSNPNLYWYRQAAGRGLQLLFYSVGIGQISSEVPQNLSASRPQDRQFILSSKKLLLSDSGFYLCAWSVGRGLEQYFGPGTRLTVT.

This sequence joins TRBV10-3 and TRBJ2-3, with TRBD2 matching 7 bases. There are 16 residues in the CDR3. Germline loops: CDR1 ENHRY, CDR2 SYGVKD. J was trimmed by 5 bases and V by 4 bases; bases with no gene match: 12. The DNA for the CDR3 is TGTGCCATCAGTGGGGGTCTGGCGGGAGCAGTAGATACGCAGTATTTT. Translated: CAISGGLAGAVDTQYF.

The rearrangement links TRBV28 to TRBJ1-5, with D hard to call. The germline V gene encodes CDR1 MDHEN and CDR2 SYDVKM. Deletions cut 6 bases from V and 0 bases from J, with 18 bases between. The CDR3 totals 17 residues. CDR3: CASSRRVVGYSNQPQHF. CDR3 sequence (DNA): TGTGCCAGCAGCCGCCGCGTCGTGGGCTATAGCAATCAGCCCCAGCATTTT.

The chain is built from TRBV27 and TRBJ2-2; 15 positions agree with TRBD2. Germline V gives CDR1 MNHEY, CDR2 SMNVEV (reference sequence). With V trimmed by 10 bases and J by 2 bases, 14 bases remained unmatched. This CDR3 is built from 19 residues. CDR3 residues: CANPTARTSGRENTGELFF. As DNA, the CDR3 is TGTGCCAACCCCACTGCCCGGACTAGCGGGAGGGAAAACACCGGGGAGCTGTTTTTT.

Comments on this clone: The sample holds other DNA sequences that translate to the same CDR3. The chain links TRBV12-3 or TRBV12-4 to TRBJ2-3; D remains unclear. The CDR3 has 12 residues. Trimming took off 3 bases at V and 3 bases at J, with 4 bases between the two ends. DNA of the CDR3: TGTGCCAGCAGTTTGGGAACAGATACGCAGTATTTT. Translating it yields CASSLGTDTQYF.

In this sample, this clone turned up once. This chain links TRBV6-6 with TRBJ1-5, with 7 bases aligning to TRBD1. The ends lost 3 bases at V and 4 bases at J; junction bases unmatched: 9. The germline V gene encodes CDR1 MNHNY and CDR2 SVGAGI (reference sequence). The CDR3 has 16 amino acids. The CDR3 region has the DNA TGTGCCAGCAGTTATGCGCAGGGGGTAGGGAATCAGCCCCAGCATTTT. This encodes CASSYAQGVGNQPQHF.

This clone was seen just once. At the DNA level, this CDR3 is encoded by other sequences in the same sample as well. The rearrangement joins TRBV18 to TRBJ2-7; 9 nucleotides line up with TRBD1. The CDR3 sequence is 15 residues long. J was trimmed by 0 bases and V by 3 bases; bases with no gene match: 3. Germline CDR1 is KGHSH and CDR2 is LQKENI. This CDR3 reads CASSPPGQGSYEQYF. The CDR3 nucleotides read TGTGCCAGCTCACCGCCGGGACAGGGCTCCTACGAGCAGTACTTC. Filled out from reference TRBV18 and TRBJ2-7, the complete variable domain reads NAGVMQNPRHLVRRRGQEARLRCSPMKGHSHVYWYRQLPEEGLKFMVYLQKENIIDESGMPKERFSAEFPKEGPSILRIQQVVRGDSAAYFCASSPPGQGSYEQYFGPGTRLTVT.

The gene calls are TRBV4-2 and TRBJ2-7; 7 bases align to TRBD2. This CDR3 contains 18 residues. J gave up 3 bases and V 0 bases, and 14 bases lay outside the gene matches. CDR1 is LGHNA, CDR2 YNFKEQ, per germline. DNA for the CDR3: TGTGCCAGCAGCCAAGAGAAGGCGCCGCGGGAGCCCTACTACGAGCAGTACTTC. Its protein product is CASSQEKAPREPYYEQYF.

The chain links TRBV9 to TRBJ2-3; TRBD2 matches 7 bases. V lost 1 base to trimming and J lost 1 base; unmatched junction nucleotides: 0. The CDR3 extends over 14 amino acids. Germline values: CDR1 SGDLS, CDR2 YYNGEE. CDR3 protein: CASSVLAGTDTQYF. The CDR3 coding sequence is TGTGCCAGCAGCGTACTAGCGGGCACAGATACGCAGTATTTT.

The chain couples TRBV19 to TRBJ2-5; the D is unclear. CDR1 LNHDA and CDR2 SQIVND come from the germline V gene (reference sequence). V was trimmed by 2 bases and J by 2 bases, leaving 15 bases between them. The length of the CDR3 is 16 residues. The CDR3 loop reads CASSIFDEYYQETQYF. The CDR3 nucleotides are TGTGCCAGTAGTATATTTGACGAGTACTATCAAGAGACCCAGTACTTC.

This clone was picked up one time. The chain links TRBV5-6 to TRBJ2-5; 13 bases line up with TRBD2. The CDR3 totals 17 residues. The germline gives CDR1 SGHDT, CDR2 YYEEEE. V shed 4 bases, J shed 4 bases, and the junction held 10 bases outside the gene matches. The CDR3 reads CASSERLAGGFRETQYF. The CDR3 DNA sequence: TGTGCCAGCAGCGAACGACTAGCGGGAGGTTTTAGAGAGACCCAGTACTTC.

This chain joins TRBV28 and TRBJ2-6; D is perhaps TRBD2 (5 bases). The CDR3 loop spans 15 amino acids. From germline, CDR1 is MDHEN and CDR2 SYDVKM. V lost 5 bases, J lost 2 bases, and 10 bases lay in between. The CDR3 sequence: CASSALEAGANVLTF. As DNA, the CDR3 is TGTGCCAGCAGTGCTCTGGAGGCTGGGGCCAACGTCCTGACTTTC.

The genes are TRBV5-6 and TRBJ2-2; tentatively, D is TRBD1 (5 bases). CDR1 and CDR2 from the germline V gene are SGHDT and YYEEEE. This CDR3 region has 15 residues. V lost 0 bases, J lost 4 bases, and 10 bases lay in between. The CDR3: CASSLVQGITGELFF. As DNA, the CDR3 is TGTGCCAGCAGCTTGGTTCAGGGAATCACCGGGGAGCTGTTTTTT.

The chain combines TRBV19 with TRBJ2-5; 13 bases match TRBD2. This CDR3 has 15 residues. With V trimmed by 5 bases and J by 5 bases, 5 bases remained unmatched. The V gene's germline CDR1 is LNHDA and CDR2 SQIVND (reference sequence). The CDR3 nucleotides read TGTGCCAGTAGTCCGACTAGCGGGAGGTATGAGACCCAGTACTTC. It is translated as CASSPTSGRYETQYF.